This T cell receptor beta chain emerged from a study of blood T cell repertoires in COVID-19. Study at large: Donors in the United States, Italy and Spain gave samples during acute or convalescent COVID-19.

After removal of 5 bases from V and 4 bases from J, the junction contained 6 bases not matched to a gene. The germline gives CDR1 MGHRA, CDR2 YSYEKL. The CDR3 length is 14 residues. Per the original data handling: Quantification of nucleated cells was approximated via reference gene primer amplification. Sequenced by immunoSEQ multiplex PCR; TCRdb stores in-frame clones only, minus some. V, J and clone size are those of that table, while D and trimming were read from the DNA. The data contain around 100,000 clones, about 88% of them singletons. Sequencing used peripheral blood. The sequence derives from a man between 50 and 59 years old with active or convalescent COVID-19. The chain carries TRBV4-1 and TRBJ2-3, with 7 bases that match TRBD1. The CDR3: CASSWDSPPDTQYF. The CDR3 bases are TGCGCCAGCAGCTGGGACAGCCCCCCAGATACGCAGTATTTT.